The subject of this entry is one TCR beta chain. Enrolled through a virtual design, the participants were between 18 and 89 years of age and came from 24 US areas. Cohort placement rested on clinical history that participants reported themselves. The sample originates from a study of blood T cell repertoires in COVID-19. About the study: T cells, B-cell-depleted T cells, or PBMCs provided the cDNA or gDNA that served as material.

V was clipped by 2 bases and J by 12 bases, with 14 bases between them. Germline values: CDR1 MNHEY, CDR2 SMNVEV (reference sequence). The CDR3 length is 13 residues. As handled by the study authors: Nucleated cell counts were estimated from reference gene primer amplification. Generated by immunoSEQ multiplex PCR, the TCRdb table keeps only in-frame clones and is missing some. V and J calls and clone size follow that table, whereas D and trimming were derived from the DNA. The sample includes a few hundred thousand clones, about 90% of them seen just once. The TCR comes from a man younger than 35 who had recovered from COVID-19. The chain couples TRBV27 to TRBJ2-1; D possibly corresponds to TRBD2 (5 bases). Sequencing used PBMCs or T cells enriched from blood (not recorded which). This chain's CDR3 is CASSLPTGVAQFF. In nucleotides, the CDR3 is TGTGCCAGCAGTTTACCAACCGGGGTTGCGCAGTTCTTC.